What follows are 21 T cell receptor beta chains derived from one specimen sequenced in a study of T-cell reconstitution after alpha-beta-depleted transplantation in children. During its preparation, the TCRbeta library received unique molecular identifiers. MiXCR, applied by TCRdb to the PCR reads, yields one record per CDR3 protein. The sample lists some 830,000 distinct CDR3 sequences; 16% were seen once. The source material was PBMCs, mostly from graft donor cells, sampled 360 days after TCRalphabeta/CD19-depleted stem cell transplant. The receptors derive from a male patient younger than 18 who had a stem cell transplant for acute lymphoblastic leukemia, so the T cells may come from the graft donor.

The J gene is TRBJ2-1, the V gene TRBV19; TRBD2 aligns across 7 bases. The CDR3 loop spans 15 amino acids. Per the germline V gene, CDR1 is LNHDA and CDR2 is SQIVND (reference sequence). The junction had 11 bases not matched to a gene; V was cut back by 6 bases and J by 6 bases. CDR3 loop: CASSPIGGSSNEQFF. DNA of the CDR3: TGTGCCAGTAGCCCAATTGGCGGGAGCTCCAATGAGCAGTTCTTC.

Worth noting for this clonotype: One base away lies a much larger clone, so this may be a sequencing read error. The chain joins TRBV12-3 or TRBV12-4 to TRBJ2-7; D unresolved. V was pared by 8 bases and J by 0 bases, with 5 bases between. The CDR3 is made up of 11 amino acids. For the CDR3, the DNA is TGTGCCAGCGGAACCTCCTACGAGCAGTACTTC. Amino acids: CASGTSYEQYF.

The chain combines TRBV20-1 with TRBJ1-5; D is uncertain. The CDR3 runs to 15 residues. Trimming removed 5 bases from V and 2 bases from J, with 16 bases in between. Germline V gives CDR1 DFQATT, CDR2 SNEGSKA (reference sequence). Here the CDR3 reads CSAGDPGRGNQPQHF. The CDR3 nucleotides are TGCAGTGCTGGGGATCCAGGCCGTGGCAATCAGCCCCAGCATTTT.

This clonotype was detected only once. The CDR3: CASLNNAYEQYF. DNA for the CDR3: TGTGCCAGCCTGAACAACGCCTACGAGCAGTACTTC. The chain employs TRBV6-5 and TRBJ2-7; no clear D gene. Trimming took 8 bases from V and 2 from J, leaving 10 bases between them. From germline, CDR1 is MNHEY and CDR2 SVGAGI. The CDR3 has 12 amino acids.

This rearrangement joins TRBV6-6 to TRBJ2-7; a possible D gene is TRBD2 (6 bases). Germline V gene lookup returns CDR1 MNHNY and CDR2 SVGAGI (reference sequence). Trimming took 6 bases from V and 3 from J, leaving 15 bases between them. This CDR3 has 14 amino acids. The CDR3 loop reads CASRATGGDYEQYF. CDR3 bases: TGTGCCAGCAGGGCGACCGGGGGTGACTACGAGCAGTACTTC.

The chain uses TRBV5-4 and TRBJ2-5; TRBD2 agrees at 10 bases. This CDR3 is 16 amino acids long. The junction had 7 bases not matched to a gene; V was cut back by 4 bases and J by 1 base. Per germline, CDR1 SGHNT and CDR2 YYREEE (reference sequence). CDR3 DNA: TGTGCCAGCAGCGGGCCGGGACTAGCGTCCCAAGAGACCCAGTACTTC. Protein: CASSGPGLASQETQYF.

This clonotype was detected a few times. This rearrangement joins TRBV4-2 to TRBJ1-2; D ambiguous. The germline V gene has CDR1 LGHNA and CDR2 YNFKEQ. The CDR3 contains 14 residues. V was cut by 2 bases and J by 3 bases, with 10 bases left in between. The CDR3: CASSQLLGYYGYTF. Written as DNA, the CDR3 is TGTGCCAGCAGCCAACTACTGGGCTACTATGGCTACACCTTC.

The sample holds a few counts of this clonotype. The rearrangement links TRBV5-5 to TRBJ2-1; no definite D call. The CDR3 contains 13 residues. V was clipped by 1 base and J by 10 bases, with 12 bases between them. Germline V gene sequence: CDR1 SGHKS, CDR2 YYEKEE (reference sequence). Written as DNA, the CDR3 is TGTGCCAGCAGCTTGCTAGACTGGGCCGAGCAGTTCTTC. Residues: CASSLLDWAEQFF.

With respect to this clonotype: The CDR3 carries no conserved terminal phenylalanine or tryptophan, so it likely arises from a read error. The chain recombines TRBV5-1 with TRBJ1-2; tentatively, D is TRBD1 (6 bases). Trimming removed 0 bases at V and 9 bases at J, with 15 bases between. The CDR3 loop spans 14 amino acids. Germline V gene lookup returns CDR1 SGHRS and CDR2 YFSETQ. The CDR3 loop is CASSLGWDTASYTY. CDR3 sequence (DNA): TGCGCCAGCAGCTTGGGTTGGGACACGGCAAGCTACACCTAC.

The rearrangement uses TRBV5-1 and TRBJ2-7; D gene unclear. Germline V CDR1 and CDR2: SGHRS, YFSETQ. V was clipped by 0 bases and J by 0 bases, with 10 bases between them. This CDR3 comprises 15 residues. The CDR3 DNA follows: TGCGCCAGCAGCTTGGGAGGCGAGGTCTCCTACGAGCAGTACTTC. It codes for CASSLGGEVSYEQYF.

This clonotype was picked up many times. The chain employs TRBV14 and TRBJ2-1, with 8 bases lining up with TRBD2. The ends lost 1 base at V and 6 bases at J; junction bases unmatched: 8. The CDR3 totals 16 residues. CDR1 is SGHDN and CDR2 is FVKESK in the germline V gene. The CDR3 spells CASSQVLRAGANEQFF. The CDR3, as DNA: TGTGCCAGCAGCCAAGTTTTACGAGCGGGAGCCAATGAGCAGTTCTTC.

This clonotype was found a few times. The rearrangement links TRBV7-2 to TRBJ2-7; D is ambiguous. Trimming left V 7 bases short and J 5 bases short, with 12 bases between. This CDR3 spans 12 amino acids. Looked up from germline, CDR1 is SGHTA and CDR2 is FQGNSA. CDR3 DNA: TGTGCCAGCATCTTTGCCCGAGACGAGCAGTACTTC. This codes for CASIFARDEQYF.

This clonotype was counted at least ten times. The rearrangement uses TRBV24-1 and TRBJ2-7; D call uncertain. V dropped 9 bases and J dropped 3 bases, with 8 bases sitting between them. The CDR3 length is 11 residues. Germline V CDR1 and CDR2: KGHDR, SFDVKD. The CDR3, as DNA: TGTGCCACCGGTGCTAGCTACGAGCAGTACTTC. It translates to CATGASYEQYF.

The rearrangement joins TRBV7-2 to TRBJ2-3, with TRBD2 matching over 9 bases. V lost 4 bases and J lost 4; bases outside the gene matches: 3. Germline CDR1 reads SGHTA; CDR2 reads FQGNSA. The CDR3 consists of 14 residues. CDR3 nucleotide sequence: TGTGCCAGCAGCTCTTGGACTAGCGCAGATACGCAGTATTTT. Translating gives CASSSWTSADTQYF. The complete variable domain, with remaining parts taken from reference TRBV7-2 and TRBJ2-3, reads GAGVSQSPSNKVTEKGKDVELRCDPISGHTALYWYRQSLGQGLEFLIYFQGNSAPDKSGLPSDRFSAERTGGSVSTLTIQRTQQEDSAVYLCASSSWTSADTQYFGPGTRLTVL.

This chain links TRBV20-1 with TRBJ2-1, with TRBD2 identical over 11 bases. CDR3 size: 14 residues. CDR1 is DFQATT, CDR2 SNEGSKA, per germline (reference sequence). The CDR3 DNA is TGCAGACCTTCGACTAGCGGGAAGTTGAATGAGCAGTTCTTC. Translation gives CRPSTSGKLNEQFF.

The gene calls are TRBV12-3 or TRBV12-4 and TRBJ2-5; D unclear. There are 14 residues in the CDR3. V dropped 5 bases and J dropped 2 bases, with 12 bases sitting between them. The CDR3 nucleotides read TGTGCCAGCAGTATGTATAGCAGTCAAGAGACCCAGTACTTC. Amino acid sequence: CASSMYSSQETQYF.

In nucleotides, the CDR3 is TGTGCCAGCAGTCCCCTCTCCCTCGCCGGGAGTAACACCGGGGAGCTGTTTTTT. It translates to CASSPLSLAGSNTGELFF. The chain links TRBV27 to TRBJ2-2, with a weak D call TRBD2 (6 bases). Germline-derived CDR1 and CDR2 are MNHEY and SMNVEV (reference sequence). This CDR3 has 18 residues. V lost 5 bases to trimming and J lost 2 bases, with 21 bases between them.

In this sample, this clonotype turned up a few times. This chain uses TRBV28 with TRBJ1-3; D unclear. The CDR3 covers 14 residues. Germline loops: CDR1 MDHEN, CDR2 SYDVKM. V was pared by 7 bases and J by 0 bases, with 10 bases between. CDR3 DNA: TGTGCCAGCATGGTATTAGGCTCTGGAAACACCATATATTTT. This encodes CASMVLGSGNTIYF.

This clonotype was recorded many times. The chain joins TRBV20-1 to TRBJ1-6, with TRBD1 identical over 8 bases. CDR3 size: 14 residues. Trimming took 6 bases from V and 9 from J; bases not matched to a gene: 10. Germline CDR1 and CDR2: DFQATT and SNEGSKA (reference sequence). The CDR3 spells CSAQQGESSSPLHF. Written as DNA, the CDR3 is TGCAGTGCACAACAGGGGGAGAGTAGTTCACCCCTCCACTTT.

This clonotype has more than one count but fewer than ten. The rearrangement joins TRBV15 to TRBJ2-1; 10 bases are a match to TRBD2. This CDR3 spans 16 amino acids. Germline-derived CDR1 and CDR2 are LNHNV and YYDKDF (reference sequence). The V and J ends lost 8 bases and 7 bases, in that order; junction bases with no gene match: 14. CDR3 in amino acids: CATSPGASGSWNEQFF. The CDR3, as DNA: TGTGCCACCTCCCCTGGGGCTAGCGGGAGTTGGAATGAGCAGTTCTTC.

The CDR3 spells CASSQPIAGHEQFF. For the CDR3, the DNA is TGTGCCAGCAGCCAACCGATAGCGGGGCATGAGCAGTTCTTC. V gene TRBV3-1 combines with J gene TRBJ2-1, with 8 bases aligning to TRBD2. V was clipped by 2 bases and J by 8 bases; unmatched bases: 5. This CDR3 spans 14 amino acids. The germline V gene has CDR1 LGHDT and CDR2 YNNKEL (reference sequence).